A selection of T cell receptor beta chains follows, all from one sample in a study of shared clonotypes between healthy human individuals. Generated by immunoSEQ multiplex PCR, the TCRdb table keeps only in-frame clones and is missing some. The sample carries more than 550,000 clones, roughly nine tenths recorded once. Sequenced sample: naive CD8+ T cells sorted from blood. These receptors originate from a man aged 25 to 45 in good health. CDR3s include the opening cysteine and the closing phenylalanine or tryptophan. A D gene is named only where the DNA matches it firmly. Not every row has a clone size; where given, it reads once, few, many or a size class.

NA	TRBJ2-2	TRBV6-4	NA	TGTGCCAGCAGTGAGTTTCTACGGTCCACCGGGGAGCTGTTTTTT	CASSEFLRSTGELFF
NA	TRBJ2-7	TRBV6-6	NA	TGTGCCAGCTATCCTGGGGTTTCAATTTCCTACGAGCAGTACTTC	CASYPGVSISYEQYF
TRBD2	TRBJ2-2	TRBV7-6	NA	TGTGCCAGCAGCAAAGAGGGCAGCGGGAGGGCCGGGGAGCTGTTTTTT	CASSKEGSGRAGELFF
NA	TRBJ2-7	TRBV19	once	TGTGCCAGTAGTATAATTCCGGGGGCGGAGGAGGTGCACTTC	CASSIIPGAEEVHF
TRBD1	TRBJ1-1	TRBV7-8	NA	TGTGCCAGCAGCCCGGGACAGGGCAGCACTGAAGCTTTCTTT	CASSPGQGSTEAFF
NA	TRBJ2-7	TRBV13	NA	TGTGCCAGCAGCTCTTGGGACAACTCCTACGAGCAGTACTTC	CASSSWDNSYEQYF
NA	TRBJ1-2	TRBV9	NA	TGTGCCAGCAGCGTAGCTTCGGGTTGGAGAGCTGGCTACACCTTC	CASSVASGWRAGYTF
TRBD2	TRBJ2-5	TRBV9	NA	TGTGCCAGCAGCGAGACTAGCGGGAGGGAGCAAGAGACCCAGTACTTC	CASSETSGREQETQYF
NA	TRBJ1-5	TRBV15	NA	TGTGCCACCACTAGGGACCCCATAAAATCGGGCAATCAGCCCCAGCATTTT	CATTRDPIKSGNQPQHF
TRBD2	TRBJ2-1	TRBV10-2	NA	TGCGCCAGCAGTGAGGGAGGGGGCGAGCGGACTAGCGCAACTCGAACCTACAATGAGCAGTTCTTC	CASSEGGGERTSATRTYNEQFF
NA	TRBJ2-3	TRBV11-2	NA	TGTGCCAGCAGCTTAGAAGGGAGTAGCACAGATACGCAGTATTTT	CASSLEGSSTDTQYF
NA	TRBJ2-3	TRBV5-4	once	TGTGCCAGCAGCTTGCGTCTAGCGAACACAGATACGCAGTATTTT	CASSLRLANTDTQYF
NA	TRBJ2-7	TRBV6-5	once	TGTGCCAGCAGTAAATGGACGGGGGATCGTATCGAGCAGTACTTC	CASSKWTGDRIEQYF
NA	TRBJ1-1	TRBV10-3	NA	TGTGCCATCAGATCGGGTGACACTGAAGCTTTCTTT	CAIRSGDTEAFF
TRBD1	TRBJ2-3	TRBV28	NA	TGTGCCAGCAGTCTCCCCCCGACAGGGGCGACGGCAGATACGCAGTATTTT	CASSLPPTGATADTQYF
NA	TRBJ1-2	TRBV7-2	NA	TGTGCCAGCAGCCCCGTGGGGGGTAACTATGGCTACACCTTC	CASSPVGGNYGYTF
NA	TRBJ1-5	TRBV7-9	NA	TGTGCCAGCAGCTTATCGGAGGAATTGGGCAATCAGCCCCAGCATTTT	CASSLSEELGNQPQHF
NA	TRBJ2-3	TRBV4-1	NA	TGCGCCAGCAGCCAAGATAACTCTTTGGGACCAACGCAGTATTTT	CASSQDNSLGPTQYF
NA	TRBJ1-5	TRBV27	once	TGTGCCAGCAGTTTATTGCCTTCTAGCAATCAGCCCCAGCATTTT	CASSLLPSSNQPQHF
TRBD2	TRBJ2-2	TRBV4-3	NA	TGCGCCAGCAGCCAAGACATCATAGCGGGAGGTACCGGGGAGCTGTTTTTT	CASSQDIIAGGTGELFF
TRBD1	TRBJ1-5	TRBV29-1	NA	TGCAGCGCCGCAGGGGGCGGTCAGCCCCAGCATTTT	CSAAGGGQPQHF
TRBD1	TRBJ1-1	TRBV5-1	NA	TGCGCCAGCTCCGGGACAGGGGCCTTGAACACTGAAGCTTTCTTT	CASSGTGALNTEAFF